This T cell receptor (beta chain) originates from a study of identifying expanded T cells in peripheral blood. Study-wide findings and caveats: Technical replicates showed about 1.2 changed clones; around two weeks around 15; four weeks 19.

Collection occurred without any documented infections or immune events in donors. Of note for this clone: Its antigen is unknown.

Trimming removed 5 bases from V and 3 bases from J, with 10 bases in between. The CDR3 spans 13 residues. Germline CDR1 SEHNR, CDR2 FQNEAQ (reference sequence). Here immunoSEQ multiplex PCR was the method, and the copy in TCRdb shows in-frame clones only, minus some. In the table there are fewer than 60,000 clones, 82% of which are singletons. The TCR originated in a person between 18 and 75 years old in good health. This sequence joins TRBV7-9 and TRBJ1-1; D unclear. Sequences were obtained from blood. The CDR3 coding sequence is TGTGCCAGCAGCCGAAACACCGACACTGAAGCTTTCTTT. The encoded protein is CASSRNTDTEAFF.